This T cell receptor beta chain was found in a study of blood T cell repertoires in COVID-19. Across the study: Researchers got acute and convalescent COVID-19 samples from the United States, Italy and Spain. Sources were T cells, B-cell-depleted T cells, or PBMCs; the material itself was cDNA or gDNA.

Per the study methods: Estimates of nucleated cell counts were drawn from the amplification of reference gene primers. Some clones are missing from TCRdb's copy, which holds only in-frame ones; the method was immunoSEQ multiplex PCR. V, J and clone size reflect that table, while D and trimming were determined from the DNA. There are about 93,000 clones in the sample; around four fifths occur only once, and roughly 15% lies in the top ten. The CDR3 contains 14 residues. V dropped 6 bases and J dropped 9; count of bases not matched to a gene: 7. The V gene's germline CDR1 is MNHEY and CDR2 SMNVEV (reference sequence).

Sample: peripheral blood. The receptor's source is a human donor in a cohort sampled during active COVID-19. This sequence joins TRBV27 and TRBJ1-6, with 8 bases matching TRBD1. DNA of the CDR3: TGTGCCAGCAGGCTTGGACAGGGCACTTCACCCCTCCACTTT. Translating gives CASRLGQGTSPLHF.